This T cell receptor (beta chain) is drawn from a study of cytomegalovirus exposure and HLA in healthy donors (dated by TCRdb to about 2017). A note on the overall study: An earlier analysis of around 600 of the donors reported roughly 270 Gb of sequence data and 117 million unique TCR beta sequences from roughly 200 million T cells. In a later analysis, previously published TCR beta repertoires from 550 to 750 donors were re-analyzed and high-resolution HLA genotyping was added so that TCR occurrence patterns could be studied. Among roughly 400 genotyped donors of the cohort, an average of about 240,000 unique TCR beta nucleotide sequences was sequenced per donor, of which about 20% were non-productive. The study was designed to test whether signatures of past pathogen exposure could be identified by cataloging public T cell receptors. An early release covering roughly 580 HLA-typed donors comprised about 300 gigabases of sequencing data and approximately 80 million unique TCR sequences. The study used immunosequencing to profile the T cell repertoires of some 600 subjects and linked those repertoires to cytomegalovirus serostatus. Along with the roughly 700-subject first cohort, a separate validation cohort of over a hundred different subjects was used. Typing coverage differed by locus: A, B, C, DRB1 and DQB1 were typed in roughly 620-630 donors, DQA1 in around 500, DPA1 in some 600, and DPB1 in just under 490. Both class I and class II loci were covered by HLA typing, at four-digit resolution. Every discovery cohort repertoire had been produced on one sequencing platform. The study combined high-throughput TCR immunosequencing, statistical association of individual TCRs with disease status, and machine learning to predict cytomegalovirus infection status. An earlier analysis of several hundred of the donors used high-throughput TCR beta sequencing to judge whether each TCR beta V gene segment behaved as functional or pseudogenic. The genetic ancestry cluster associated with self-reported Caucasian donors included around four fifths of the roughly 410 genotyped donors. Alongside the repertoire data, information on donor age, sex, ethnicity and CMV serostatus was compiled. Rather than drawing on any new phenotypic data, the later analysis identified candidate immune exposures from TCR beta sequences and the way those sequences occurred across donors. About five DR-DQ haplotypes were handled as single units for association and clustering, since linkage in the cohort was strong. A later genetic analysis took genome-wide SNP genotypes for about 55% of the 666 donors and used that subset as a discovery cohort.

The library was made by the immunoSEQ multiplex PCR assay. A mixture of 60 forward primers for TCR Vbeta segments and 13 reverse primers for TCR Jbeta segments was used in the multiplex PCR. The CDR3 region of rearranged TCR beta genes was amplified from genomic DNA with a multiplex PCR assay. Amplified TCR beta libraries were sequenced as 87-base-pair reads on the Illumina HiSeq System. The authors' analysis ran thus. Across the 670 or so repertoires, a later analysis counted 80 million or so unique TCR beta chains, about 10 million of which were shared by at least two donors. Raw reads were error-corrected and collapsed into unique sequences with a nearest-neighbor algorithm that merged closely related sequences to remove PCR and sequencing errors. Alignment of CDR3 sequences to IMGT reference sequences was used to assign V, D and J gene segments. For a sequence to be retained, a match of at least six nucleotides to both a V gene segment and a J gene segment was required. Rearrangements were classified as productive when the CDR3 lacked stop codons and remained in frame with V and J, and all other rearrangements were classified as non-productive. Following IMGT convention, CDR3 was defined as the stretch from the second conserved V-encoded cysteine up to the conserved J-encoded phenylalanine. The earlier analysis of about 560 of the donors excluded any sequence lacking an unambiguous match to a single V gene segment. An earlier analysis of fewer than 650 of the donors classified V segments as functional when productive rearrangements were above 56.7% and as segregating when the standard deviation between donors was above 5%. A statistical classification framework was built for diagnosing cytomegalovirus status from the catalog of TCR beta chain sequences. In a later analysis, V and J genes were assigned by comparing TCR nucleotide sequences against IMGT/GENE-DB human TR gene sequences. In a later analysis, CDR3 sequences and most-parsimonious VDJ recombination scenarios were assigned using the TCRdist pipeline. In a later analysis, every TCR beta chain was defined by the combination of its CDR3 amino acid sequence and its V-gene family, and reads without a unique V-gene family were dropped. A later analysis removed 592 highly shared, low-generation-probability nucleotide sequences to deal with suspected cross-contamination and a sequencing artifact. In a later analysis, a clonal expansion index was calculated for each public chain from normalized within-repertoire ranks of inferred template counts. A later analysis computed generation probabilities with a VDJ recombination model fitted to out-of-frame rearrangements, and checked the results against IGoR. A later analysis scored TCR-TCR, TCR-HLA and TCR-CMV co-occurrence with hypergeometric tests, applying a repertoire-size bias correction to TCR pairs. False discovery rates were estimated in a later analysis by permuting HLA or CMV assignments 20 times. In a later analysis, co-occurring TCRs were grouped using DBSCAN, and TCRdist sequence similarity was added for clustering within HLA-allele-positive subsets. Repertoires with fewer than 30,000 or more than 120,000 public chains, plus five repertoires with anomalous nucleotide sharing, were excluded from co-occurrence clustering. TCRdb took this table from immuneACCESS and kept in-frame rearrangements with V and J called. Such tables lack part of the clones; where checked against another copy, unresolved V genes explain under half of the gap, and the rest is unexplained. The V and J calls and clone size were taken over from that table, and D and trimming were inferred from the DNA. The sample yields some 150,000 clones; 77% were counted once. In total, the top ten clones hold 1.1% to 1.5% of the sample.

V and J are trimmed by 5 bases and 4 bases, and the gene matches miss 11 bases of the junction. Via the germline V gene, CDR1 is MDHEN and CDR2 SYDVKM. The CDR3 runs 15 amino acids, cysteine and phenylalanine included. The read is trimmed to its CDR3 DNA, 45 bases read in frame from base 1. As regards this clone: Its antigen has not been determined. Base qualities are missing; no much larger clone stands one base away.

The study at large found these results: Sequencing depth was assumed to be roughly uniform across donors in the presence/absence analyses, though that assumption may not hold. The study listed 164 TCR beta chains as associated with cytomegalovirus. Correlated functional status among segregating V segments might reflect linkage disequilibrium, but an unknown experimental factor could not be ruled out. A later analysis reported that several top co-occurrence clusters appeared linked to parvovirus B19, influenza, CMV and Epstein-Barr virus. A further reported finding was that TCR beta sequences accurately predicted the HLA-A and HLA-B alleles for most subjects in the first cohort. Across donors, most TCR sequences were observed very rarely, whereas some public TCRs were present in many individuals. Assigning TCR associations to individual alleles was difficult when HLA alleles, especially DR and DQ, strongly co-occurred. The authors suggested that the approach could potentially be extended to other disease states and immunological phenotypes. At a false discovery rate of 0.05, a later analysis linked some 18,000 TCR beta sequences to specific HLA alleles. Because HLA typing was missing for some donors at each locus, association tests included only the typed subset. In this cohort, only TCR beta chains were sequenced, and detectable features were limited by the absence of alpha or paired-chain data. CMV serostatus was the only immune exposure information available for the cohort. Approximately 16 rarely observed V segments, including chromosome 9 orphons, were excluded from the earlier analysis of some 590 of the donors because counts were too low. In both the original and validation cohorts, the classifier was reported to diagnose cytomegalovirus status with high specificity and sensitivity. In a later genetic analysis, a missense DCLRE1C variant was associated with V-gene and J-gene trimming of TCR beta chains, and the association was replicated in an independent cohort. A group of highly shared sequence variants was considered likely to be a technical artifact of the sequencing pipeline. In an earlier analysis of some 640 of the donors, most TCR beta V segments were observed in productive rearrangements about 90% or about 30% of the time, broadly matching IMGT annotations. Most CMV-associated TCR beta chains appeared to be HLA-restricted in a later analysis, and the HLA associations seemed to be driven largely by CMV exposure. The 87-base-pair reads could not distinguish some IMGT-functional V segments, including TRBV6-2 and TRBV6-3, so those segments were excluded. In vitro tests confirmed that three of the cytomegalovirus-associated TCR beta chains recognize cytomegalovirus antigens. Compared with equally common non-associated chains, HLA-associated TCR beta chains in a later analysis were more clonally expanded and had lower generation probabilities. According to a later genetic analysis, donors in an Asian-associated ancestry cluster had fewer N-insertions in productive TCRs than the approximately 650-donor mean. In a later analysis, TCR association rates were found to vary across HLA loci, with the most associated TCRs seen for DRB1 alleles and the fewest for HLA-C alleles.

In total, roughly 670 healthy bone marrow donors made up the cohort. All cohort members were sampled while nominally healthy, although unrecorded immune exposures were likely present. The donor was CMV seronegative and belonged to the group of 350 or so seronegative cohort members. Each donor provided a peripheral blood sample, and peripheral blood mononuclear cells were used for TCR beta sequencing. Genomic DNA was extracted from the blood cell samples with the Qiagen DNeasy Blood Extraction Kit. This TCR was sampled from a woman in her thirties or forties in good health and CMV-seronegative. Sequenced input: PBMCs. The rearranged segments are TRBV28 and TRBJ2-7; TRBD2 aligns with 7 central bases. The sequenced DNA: TGTGCCAGCAGTCTCGCCGGGAGGAAGATTTACGAGCAGTACTTC. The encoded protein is CASSLAGRKIYEQYF. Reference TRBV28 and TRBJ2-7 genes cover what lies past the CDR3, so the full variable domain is DVKVTQSSRYLVKRTGEKVFLECVQDMDHENMFWYRQDPGLGLRLIYFSYDVKMKEKGDIPEGYSVSREKKERFSLILESASTNQTSMYLCASSLAGRKIYEQYFGPGTRLTVT.